The subject of this entry is one TCR beta chain. What it binds is not known. This record belongs to a study of shared clonotypes between healthy human individuals. Whole-study context: The study enrolled a couple of women and three men aged 18 to 49. CD8 memory received one plate per donor, CD8 naive two, CD4 memory three and CD4 naive three.

Study-wide results and limits: Among a handful of donors, roughly 5.5% of naive CD4 clonotypes were found in common.

The repertoire was sequenced with immunoSEQ multiplex PCR; TCRdb's copy has only in-frame clones and lacks some. In the table there are around 2.3 million clones, 90% to 96% of which are singletons. The CDR3 is made up of 15 amino acids. V was clipped by 1 base and J by 3 bases, with 10 bases between them. Germline-derived CDR1 and CDR2 are LNHDA and SQIVND (reference sequence). V and J are TRBV19 and TRBJ1-5; unclear D gene. The source of this sequence is a man aged 18 to 35 in good health. The sample was naive CD4+ T cells sorted from blood. Subset noted: CD45RA+ positively selected. The CDR3 sequence: CASSIVWADNQPQHF. CDR3 nucleotide sequence: TGTGCCAGTAGTATAGTTTGGGCGGACAATCAGCCCCAGCATTTT. Drawing the rest from reference TRBV19 and TRBJ1-5, the complete variable domain is DGGITQSPKYLFRKEGQNVTLSCEQNLNHDAMYWYRQDPGQGLRLIYYSQIVNDFQKGDIAEGYSVSREKKESFPLTVTSAQKNPTAFYLCASSIVWADNQPQHFGDGTRLSIL.